Sequencing of this T cell receptor beta chain was carried out in a study of T cell changes during pregnancy in multiple sclerosis. Libraries were prepared by immunoSEQ multiplex PCR; TCRdb keeps only in-frame clonotypes and omits some of them. The sample lists more than 60,000 clones, 90% to 95% occurring once. Germline V CDR1 and CDR2: MNHEY, SVGAGI. V lost 7 bases and J lost 6; bases outside the gene matches: 8. The CDR3 runs 14 residues. J is TRBJ2-2 and V is TRBV6-5, with 7 bases matching TRBD1. The material sequenced was peripheral blood, taken before pregnancy. The source of this sequence is a female donor with multiple sclerosis, enrolled in a pregnancy study. CDR3 DNA sequence: TGTGCCAGCAACCGGGACAGCGCCTCCGGGGAGCTGTTTTTT. Translated: CASNRDSASGELFF.